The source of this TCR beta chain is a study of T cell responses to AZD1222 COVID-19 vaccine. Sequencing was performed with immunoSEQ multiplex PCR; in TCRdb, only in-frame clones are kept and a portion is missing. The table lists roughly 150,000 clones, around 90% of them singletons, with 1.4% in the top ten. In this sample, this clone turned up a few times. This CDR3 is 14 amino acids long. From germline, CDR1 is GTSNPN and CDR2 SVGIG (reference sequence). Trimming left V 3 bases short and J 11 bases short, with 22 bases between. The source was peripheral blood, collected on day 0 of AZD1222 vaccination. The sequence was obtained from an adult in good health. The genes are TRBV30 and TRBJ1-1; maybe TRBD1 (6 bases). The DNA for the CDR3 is TGTGCCTGGAGCCGGGACACCCGACGTGGCGGGGCTTTCTTT. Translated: CAWSRDTRRGGAFF.